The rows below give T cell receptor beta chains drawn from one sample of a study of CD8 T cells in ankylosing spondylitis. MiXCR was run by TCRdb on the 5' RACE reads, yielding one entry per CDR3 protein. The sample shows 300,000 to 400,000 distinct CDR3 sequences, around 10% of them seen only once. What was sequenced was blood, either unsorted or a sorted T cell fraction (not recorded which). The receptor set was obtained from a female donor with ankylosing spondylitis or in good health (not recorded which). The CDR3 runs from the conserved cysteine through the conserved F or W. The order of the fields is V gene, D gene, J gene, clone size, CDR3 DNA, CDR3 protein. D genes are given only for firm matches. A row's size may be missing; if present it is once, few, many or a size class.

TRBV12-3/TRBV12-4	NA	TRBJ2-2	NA	TGTGCCAGCAGTTTGGTTTCGGGGTTACCCGGGGAGCTGTTTTTT	CASSLVSGLPGELFF
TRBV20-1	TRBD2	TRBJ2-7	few	TGCAGTGCTGGTAGACCGGGAGGGCCGGACGAGCAGTACTTC	CSAGRPGGPDEQYF
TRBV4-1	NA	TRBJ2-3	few	TGCGCCAGCAGCCAGGCAGGACCCCGCACAGATACGCAGTATTTT	CASSQAGPRTDTQYF
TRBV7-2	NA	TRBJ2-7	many	TGTGCCAGCAGCTTATTCCCCGAGCAGTACTTC	CASSLFPEQYF
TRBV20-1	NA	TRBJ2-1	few	TGCAGTGCTACCCAGGGTTGGGGCAGAGGGTCCTACAATGAGCAGTTCTTC	CSATQGWGRGSYNEQFF
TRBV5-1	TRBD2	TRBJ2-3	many	TGCGCCAGCAGCTCTGGACTAGCTTCTGGCACAGATACGCAGTATTTT	CASSSGLASGTDTQYF
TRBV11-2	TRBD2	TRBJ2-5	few	TGTGCCAGCAGCTTAATACGGCGGGAGGGCCGGAAGACCCAGTACTTC	CASSLIRREGRKTQYF
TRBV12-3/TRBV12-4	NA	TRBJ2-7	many	TGTGCCAGCAGTGTAGCTCGGGGTAACTACGAGCAGTACTTC	CASSVARGNYEQYF
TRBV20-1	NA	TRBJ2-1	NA	TGCTGTGCTAGAGTAGACGGGGCCCGCACCTACAATGAGCAGTTCTTC	CCARVDGARTYNEQFF
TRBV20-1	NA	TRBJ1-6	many	TGCAGTGCTAGAAGGGCGAGAAATTCACCCCTCCACTTT	CSARRARNSPLHF
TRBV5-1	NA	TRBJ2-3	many	TGCGCCAGCAGCTTAGGGACGGCTGTCCTTGGGAGAGATACGCAGTATTTT	CASSLGTAVLGRDTQYF
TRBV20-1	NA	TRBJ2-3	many	TGCAGTGCTAGTTTGAGGTCCGATACGCAGTATTTT	CSASLRSDTQYF
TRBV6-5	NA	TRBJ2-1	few	TGTGCCAGCAGTTACCCGGGTTCCCCCTACAATGAGCAGTTCTTC	CASSYPGSPYNEQFF
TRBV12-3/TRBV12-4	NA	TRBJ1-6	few	TGTGCCAGCAGTTTGGGGGACCCCCTCCACTTT	CASSLGDPLHF
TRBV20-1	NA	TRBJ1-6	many	TGCAGTGCTTATGGGGGTGGTAATTCACCCCTCCACTTT	CSAYGGGNSPLHF
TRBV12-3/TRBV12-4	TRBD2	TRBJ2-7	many	TGTGCCAGCGGGCTAGCGGGGGGGCCTTACGAGCAGTACTTC	CASGLAGGPYEQYF
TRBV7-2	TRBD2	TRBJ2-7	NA	TGTGCCAGCAGCCCCCGACTAGCGGGGGGTTACGAGCAGTACTTC	CASSPRLAGGYEQYF
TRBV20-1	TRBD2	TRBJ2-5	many	TGCAGTGCTTCCACTAGCGGGGGTTACCAAGAGACCCAGTACTTC	CSASTSGGYQETQYF
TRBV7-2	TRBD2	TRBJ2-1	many	TGTGCCAGCAGCCTGCGGACTAGCGGGTACAATGAGCAGTTCTTC	CASSLRTSGYNEQFF
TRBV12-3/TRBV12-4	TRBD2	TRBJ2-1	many	TGTGCCAGCAGTCCTCCGGGACTAGCGGGAGTCAATGAGCAGTTCTTC	CASSPPGLAGVNEQFF
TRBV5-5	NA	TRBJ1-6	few	TGTGCCAGCAGCTCCCCCGTGGGTGATTCACCCCTCCACTTT	CASSSPVGDSPLHF
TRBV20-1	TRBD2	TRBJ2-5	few	TGCAGTGCCGTCCGACTCGGCCGCGGGGGAGAGACCCAGTACTTC	CSAVRLGRGGETQYF
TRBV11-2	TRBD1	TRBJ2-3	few	TGTGCCAGCAGCAGGGGGCTCGATACGCAGTATTTT	CASSRGLDTQYF
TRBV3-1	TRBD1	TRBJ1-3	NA	TGTGCCAGCAGCCGGACCGGGACAGGTGGAAACACCATATATTTT	CASSRTGTGGNTIYF
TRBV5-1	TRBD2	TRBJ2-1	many	TGCGCCAGCAGCTCCTCACCGGGACTAGCTACCTACAATGAGCAGTTCTTC	CASSSSPGLATYNEQFF
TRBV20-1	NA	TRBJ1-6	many	TGCAGTGCTAGAGAGCAGGGGAGCTCCTATAATTCACCCCTCCACTTT	CSAREQGSSYNSPLHF
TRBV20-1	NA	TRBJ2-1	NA	TGCAGTGCTCGTTGGTTGAATGAGCAGTTCTTC	CSARWLNEQFF
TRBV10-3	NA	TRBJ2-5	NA	TGTGCCATCAGTGAGGGGGATTCGGAGACCCAGTACTTC	CAISEGDSETQYF
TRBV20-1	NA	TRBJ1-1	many	TGCAGTGCTAGGCACGGGGGGCCCGACACTGAAGCTTTCTTT	CSARHGGPDTEAFF
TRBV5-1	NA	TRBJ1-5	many	TGCGCCAGCAGCTTGGGCACTAGCAATCAGCCCCAGCATTTT	CASSLGTSNQPQHF
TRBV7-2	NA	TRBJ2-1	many	TGTGCCAGCAGCTTGTTGTGGGATCCCTACAATGAGCAGTTCTTC	CASSLLWDPYNEQFF
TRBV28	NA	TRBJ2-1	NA	TGTGCCAGCAGTTCGGACCAAGTAATCAATGAGCAGTTCTTC	CASSSDQVINEQFF
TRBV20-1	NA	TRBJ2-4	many	TGCAGTGCTAGGGCCACAGGGACTCCCAAAAACATTCAGTACTTC	CSARATGTPKNIQYF
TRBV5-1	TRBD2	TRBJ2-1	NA	TGCGCCAGCGCCAAGCGGGAGGGCCGCAATGAGCAGTTCTTC	CASAKREGRNEQFF
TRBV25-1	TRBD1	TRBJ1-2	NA	TGTGCCAGCAGCCGGGACAGAGGAGTTGGCTACACCTTC	CASSRDRGVGYTF
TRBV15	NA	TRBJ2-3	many	TGTGCCACCAGCAGGGGTATGTTGGGGAGCACAGATACGCAGTATTTT	CATSRGMLGSTDTQYF
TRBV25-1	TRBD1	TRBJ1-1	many	TGTGCCAGCAGTAATTGGGACAGGGTTTCGCTGAGGACTGAAGCTTTCTTT	CASSNWDRVSLRTEAFF
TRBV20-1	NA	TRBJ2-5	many	TGCAGTGCTGATCTTAAGGGGAGAGAGACCCAGTACTTC	CSADLKGRETQYF
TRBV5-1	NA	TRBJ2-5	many	TGCGCCAGCAAATCCGGGACAAACCAAGAGACCCAGTACTTC	CASKSGTNQETQYF
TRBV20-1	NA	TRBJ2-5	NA	TGCAGTGGGCGCAGGGCCCTGGAGACCCAGTACTTC	CSGRRALETQYF
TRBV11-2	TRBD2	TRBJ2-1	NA	TGTGCCAGCAGCTTACATGGAGGGGAGCGGGAGGCCTTCTACAATGAGCAGTTCTTC	CASSLHGGEREAFYNEQFF
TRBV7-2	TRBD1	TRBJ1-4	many	TGTGCCAGCAGCGGGACAGGGGGCGCAACTAATGAAAAACTGTTTTTT	CASSGTGGATNEKLFF
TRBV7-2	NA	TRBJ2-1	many	TGTGCCAGCAGCTTAGTGCCCCTAGCAAGCAATGAGCAGTTCTTC	CASSLVPLASNEQFF
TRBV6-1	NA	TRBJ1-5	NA	TGTGCCAGTAGAAGTAGCAATCAGCCCCAGCATTTT	CASRSSNQPQHF